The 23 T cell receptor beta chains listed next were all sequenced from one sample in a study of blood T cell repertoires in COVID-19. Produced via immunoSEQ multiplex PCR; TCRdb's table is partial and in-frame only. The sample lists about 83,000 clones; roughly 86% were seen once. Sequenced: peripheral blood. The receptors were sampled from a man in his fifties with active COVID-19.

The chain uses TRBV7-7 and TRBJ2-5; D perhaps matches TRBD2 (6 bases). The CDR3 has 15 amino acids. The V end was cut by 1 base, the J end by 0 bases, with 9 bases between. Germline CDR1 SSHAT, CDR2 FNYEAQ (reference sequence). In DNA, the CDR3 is TGTGCCAGCAGCTTAGGCTGGGGGGACCAAGAGACCCAGTACTTC. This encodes CASSLGWGDQETQYF.

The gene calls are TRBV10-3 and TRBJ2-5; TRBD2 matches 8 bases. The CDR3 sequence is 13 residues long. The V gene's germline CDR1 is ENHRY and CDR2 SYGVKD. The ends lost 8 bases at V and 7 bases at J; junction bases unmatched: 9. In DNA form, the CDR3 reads TGTGCCATCGGGAGCGGGGGCCTGGGGACCCAGTACTTC. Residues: CAIGSGGLGTQYF.

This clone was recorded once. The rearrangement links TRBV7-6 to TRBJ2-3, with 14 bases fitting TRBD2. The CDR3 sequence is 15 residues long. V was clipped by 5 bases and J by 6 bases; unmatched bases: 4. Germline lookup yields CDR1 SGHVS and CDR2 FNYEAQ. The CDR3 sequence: CASSPGTSGGDTQYF. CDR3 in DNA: TGTGCCAGCAGCCCGGGGACTAGCGGGGGTGATACGCAGTATTTT.

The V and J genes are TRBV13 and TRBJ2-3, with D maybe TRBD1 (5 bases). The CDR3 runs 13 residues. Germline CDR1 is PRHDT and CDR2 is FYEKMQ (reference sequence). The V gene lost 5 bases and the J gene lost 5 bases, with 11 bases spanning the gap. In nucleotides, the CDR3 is TGTGCCAGCAGCCCCGACAGCCGAGATACGCAGTATTTT. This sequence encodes CASSPDSRDTQYF.

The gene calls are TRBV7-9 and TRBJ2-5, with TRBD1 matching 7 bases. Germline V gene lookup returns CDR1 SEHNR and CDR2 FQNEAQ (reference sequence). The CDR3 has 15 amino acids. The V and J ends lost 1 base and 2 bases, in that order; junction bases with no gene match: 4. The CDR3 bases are TGTGCCAGCAGCTTAGGAGGGACAGCTCAAGAGACCCAGTACTTC. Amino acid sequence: CASSLGGTAQETQYF.

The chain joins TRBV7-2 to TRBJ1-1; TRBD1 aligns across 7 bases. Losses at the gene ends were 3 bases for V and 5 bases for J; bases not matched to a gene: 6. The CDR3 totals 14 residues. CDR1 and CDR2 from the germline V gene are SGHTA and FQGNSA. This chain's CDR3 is CASSLTDRATEAFF. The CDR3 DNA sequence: TGTGCCAGCAGCTTGACAGACAGGGCTACTGAAGCTTTCTTT.

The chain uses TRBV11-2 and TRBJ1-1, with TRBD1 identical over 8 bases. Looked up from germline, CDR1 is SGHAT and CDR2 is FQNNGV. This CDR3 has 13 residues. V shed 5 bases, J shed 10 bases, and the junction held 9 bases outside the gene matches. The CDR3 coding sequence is TGTGCCAGCAGCAACCAGGGGGCTACCGGAGCTTTCTTT. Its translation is CASSNQGATGAFF.

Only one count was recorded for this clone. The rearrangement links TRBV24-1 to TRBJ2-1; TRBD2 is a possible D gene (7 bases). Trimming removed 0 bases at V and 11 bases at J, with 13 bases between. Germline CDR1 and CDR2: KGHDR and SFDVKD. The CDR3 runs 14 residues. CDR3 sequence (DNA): TGTGCCACCAGTGATTTGAGGGGGGGTATGAAGCAGTTCTTC. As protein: CATSDLRGGMKQFF.

The CDR3 sequence is CASSLDRMDEKLFF. CDR3 nucleotide sequence: TGTGCCAGCAGCTTGGACAGGATGGATGAAAAACTGTTTTTT. This chain connects TRBV5-6 to TRBJ1-4; TRBD1 might be the D (5 bases). V was clipped by 0 bases and J by 6 bases, with 9 bases between them. This CDR3 has 14 amino acids. Germline CDR1 reads SGHDT; CDR2 reads YYEEEE.

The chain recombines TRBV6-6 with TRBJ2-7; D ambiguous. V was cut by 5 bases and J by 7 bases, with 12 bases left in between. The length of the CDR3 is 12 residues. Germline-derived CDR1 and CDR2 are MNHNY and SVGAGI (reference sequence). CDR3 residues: CASSGPTMEQYF. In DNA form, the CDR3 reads TGTGCCAGCAGTGGGCCCACCATGGAGCAGTACTTC.

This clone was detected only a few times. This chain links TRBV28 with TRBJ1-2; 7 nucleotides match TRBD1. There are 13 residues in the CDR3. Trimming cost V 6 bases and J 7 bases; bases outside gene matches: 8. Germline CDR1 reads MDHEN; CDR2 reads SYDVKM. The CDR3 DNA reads TGTGCCAGCAGACAACAGGGGCTGAGTGGCTACACCTTC. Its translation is CASRQQGLSGYTF.

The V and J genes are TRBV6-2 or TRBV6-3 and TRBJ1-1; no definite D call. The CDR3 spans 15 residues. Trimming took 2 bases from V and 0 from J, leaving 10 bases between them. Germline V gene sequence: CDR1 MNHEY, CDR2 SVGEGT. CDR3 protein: CASSYRRDMNTEAFF. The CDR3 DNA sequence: TGTGCCAGCAGTTACCGCCGAGACATGAACACTGAAGCTTTCTTT.

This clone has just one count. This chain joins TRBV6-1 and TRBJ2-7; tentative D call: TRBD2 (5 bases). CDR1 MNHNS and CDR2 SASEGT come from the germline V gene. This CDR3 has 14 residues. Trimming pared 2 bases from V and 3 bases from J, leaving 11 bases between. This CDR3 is CASSEQTNNYEQYF. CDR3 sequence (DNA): TGTGCCAGCAGTGAACAGACTAATAACTACGAGCAGTACTTC.

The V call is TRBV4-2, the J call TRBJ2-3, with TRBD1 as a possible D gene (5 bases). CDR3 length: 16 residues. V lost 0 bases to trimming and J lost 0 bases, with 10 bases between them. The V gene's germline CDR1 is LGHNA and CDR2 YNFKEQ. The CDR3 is CASSQEGYRSTDTQYF. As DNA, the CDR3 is TGTGCCAGCAGCCAAGAAGGTTACAGGAGCACAGATACGCAGTATTTT.

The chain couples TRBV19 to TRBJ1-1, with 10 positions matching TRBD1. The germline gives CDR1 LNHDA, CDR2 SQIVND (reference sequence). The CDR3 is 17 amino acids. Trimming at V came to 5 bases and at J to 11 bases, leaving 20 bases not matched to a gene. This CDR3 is CASSSSGRDRGRPGAFF. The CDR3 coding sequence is TGTGCCAGTAGTTCCTCCGGGCGGGACAGGGGCCGTCCGGGGGCTTTCTTT.

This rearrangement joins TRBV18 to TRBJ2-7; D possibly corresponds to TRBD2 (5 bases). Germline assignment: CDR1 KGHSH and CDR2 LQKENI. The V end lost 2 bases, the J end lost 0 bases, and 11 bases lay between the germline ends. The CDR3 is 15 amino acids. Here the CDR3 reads CASSPGGGNSYEQYF. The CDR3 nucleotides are TGTGCCAGCTCACCAGGCGGAGGAAACTCCTACGAGCAGTACTTC.

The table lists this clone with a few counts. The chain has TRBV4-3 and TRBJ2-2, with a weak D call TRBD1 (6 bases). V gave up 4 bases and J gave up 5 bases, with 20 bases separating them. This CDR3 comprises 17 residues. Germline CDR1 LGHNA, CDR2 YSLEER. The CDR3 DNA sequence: TGCGCCAGCAGCCCGACCTTTGGGGGCGAGGAGACCGGGGAGCTGTTTTTT. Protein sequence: CASSPTFGGEETGELFF.

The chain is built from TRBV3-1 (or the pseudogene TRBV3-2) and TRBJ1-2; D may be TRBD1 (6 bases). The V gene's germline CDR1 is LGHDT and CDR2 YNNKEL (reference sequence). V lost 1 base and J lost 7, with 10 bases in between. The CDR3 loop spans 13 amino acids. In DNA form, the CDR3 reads TGTGCCAGCAGCCAAGCGACAGGCGCTGGCTACACCTTC. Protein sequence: CASSQATGAGYTF.

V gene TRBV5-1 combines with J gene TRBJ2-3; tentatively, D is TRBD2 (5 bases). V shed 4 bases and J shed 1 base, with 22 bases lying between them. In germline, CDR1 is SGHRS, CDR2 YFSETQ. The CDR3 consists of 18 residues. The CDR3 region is CASSPRMKTIGGTDTQYF. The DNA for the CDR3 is TGCGCCAGCAGCCCCAGAATGAAGACTATAGGCGGCACAGATACGCAGTATTTT.

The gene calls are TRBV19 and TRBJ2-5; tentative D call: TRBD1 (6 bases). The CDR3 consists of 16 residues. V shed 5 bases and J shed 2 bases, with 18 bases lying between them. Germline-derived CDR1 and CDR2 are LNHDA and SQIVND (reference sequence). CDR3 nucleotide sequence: TGTGCCAGTAGTTCTTCTAGGGGGACGGTGCAAGAGACCCAGTACTTC. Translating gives CASSSSRGTVQETQYF.

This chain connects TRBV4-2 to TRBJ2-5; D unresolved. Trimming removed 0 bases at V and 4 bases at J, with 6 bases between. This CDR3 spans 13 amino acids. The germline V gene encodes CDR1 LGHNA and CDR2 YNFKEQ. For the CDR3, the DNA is TGTGCCAGCAGCCAAGATTGGAGAGAGACCCAGTACTTC. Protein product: CASSQDWRETQYF.

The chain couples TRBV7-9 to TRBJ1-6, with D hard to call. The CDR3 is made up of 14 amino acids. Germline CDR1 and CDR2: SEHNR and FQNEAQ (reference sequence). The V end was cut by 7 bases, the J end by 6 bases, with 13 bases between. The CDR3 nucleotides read TGTGCCAGCACCCTGGGCAGATCTAATTCACCCCTCCACTTT. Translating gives CASTLGRSNSPLHF.

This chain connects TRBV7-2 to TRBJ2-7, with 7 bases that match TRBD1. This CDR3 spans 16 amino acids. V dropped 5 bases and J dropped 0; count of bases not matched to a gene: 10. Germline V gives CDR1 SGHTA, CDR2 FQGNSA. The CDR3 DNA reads TGTGCCAGCAGCCCCAGGGGGAACAGGGACTCCTACGAGCAGTACTTC. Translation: CASSPRGNRDSYEQYF.